This passage covers 14 T cell receptor beta chains from one sample sequenced in a study of blood T cell repertoires in COVID-19. The assay was immunoSEQ multiplex PCR, and TCRdb's table has in-frame clones only and misses some. Of about 310,000 clones in the sample, roughly nine tenths are singletons; the top ten hold roughly 2.1%. Sample: peripheral blood. The receptor set was obtained from a young man with active or convalescent COVID-19.

This chain connects TRBV5-4 to TRBJ2-7, with TRBD1 matching 7 bases. V gave up 3 bases and J gave up 1 base; unmatched junction bases: 7. The CDR3 length is 15 residues. CDR1 is SGHNT, CDR2 YYREEE, per germline (reference sequence). This chain's CDR3 is CASSSKGARSYEQYF. Written as DNA, the CDR3 is TGTGCCAGCAGCTCGAAGGGGGCCCGTTCCTACGAGCAGTACTTC. The full variable domain, completed using reference TRBV5-4 and TRBJ2-7, is ETGVTQSPTHLIKTRGQQVTLRCSSQSGHNTVSWYQQALGQGPQFIFQYYREEENGRGNFPPRFSGLQFPNYSSELNVNALELDDSALYLCASSSKGARSYEQYFGPGTRLTVT.

This chain connects TRBV12-3 or TRBV12-4 to TRBJ1-5; D ambiguous. V gave up 2 bases and J gave up 9 bases, with 11 bases separating them. The CDR3 has 13 residues. The CDR3 DNA is TGTGCCAGCAGTTTAATGGAGGGCTTGCCCCAGCATTTT. Its translation is CASSLMEGLPQHF.

The chain employs TRBV7-8 and TRBJ2-4; tentatively, D is TRBD2 (6 bases). This CDR3 has 14 amino acids. The V and J ends lost 2 bases and 4 bases respectively, with 9 bases between them. CDR1 and CDR2 from the germline V gene are SGHVS and FQNEAQ. The CDR3 region is CASSLRDLKNIQYF. The DNA for the CDR3 is TGTGCCAGCAGCTTAAGGGACTTAAAAAACATTCAGTACTTC.

The chain couples TRBV3-1 (or the pseudogene TRBV3-2) to TRBJ1-2; D not resolved. The ends were cut back, 0 bases at V and 4 bases at J, with 15 bases in the middle. Looked up from germline, CDR1 is LGHDT and CDR2 is YNNKEL (reference sequence). The CDR3 is 16 residues long. CDR3 region: CASSQDWYSQSYGYTF. The CDR3 nucleotides are TGTGCCAGCAGCCAAGATTGGTACAGCCAGAGCTATGGCTACACCTTC.

The chain joins TRBV25-1 to TRBJ1-2; 10 bases fit TRBD1. Looked up from germline, CDR1 is MGHDK and CDR2 is SYGVNS. The CDR3 consists of 15 residues. Trimming took 3 bases from V and 7 from J; bases not matched to a gene: 8. This CDR3 reads CASSDPGQGLGGYTF. CDR3 nucleotide sequence: TGTGCCAGCAGTGACCCGGGACAGGGGTTGGGTGGCTACACCTTC.

This clone was detected once. The chain joins TRBV21-1 to TRBJ2-1; the table's TRBD2 call for D was not verified on the DNA. TRBV21-1 is a pseudogene. The CDR3 loop spans 16 amino acids. The CDR3 nucleotides are TGTGCCAGCAGCAAAGGAGCGGGAGGGCCTAGGCCGGAGCAGTTCTTC. The encoded protein is CASSKGAGGPRPEQFF.

The chain is built from TRBV18 and TRBJ2-1; TRBD1 matches 10 bases. The germline V gene has CDR1 KGHSH and CDR2 LQKENI. The J segment lost 8 bases and the V segment lost 0 bases, leaving 4 bases of the junction unmatched. There are 15 residues in the CDR3. The CDR3, as DNA: TGTGCCAGCTCACCACCGGGACAGGGGAGGTATGAGCAGTTCTTC. It codes for CASSPPGQGRYEQFF.

This chain joins TRBV3-1 (or the pseudogene TRBV3-2) and TRBJ2-1, with D unresolved. CDR3 length: 13 amino acids. Between the trimmed V and J ends, which lost 4 bases and 7 bases, there was a span of 11 bases. CDR1 and CDR2 (germline): LGHDT, YNNKEL (reference sequence). This CDR3 is CASSPQKVNEQFF. The CDR3 DNA sequence: TGTGCCAGCAGCCCCCAGAAAGTAAATGAGCAGTTCTTC.

V and J are TRBV9 and TRBJ2-7, with TRBD1 identical over 9 bases. Trimming took 4 bases from V and 4 from J; bases not matched to a gene: 6. The CDR3 sequence is 14 residues long. The V gene's germline CDR1 is SGDLS and CDR2 YYNGEE. CDR3 protein: CASSTGQGFYEQYF. CDR3 coding DNA: TGTGCCAGCAGCACGGGACAGGGCTTTTACGAGCAGTACTTC. Full variable domain (remainder filled in from reference TRBV9 and TRBJ2-7): DSGVTQTPKHLITATGQRVTLRCSPRSGDLSVYWYQQSLDQGLQFLIQYYNGEERAKGNILERFSAQQFPDLHSELNLSSLELGDSALYFCASSTGQGFYEQYFGPGTRLTVT.

This clone was observed at least ten times. V gene TRBV15 combines with J gene TRBJ2-3, with 8 bases aligning to TRBD1. The germline CDR1 and CDR2 sequences are LNHNV and YYDKDF (reference sequence). This CDR3 has 15 residues. Unmatched junction bases numbered 5, after V lost 4 bases and J lost 2 bases. CDR3 bases: TGTGCCACCAGCATGGGACAGGCCCCCACAGATACGCAGTATTTT. Protein: CATSMGQAPTDTQYF.

The chain uses TRBV9 and TRBJ2-7; 7 nucleotides align to TRBD2. Germline V lookup: CDR1 SGDLS, CDR2 YYNGEE. The V gene end was trimmed by 4 bases and the J gene end by 5 bases; junction bases not matched to a gene: 18. This CDR3 is built from 17 residues. The CDR3 DNA is TGTGCCAGCAGCTCGGGAAACTTCGGGGGGTTTGATGACGAGCAGTACTTC. This gives the protein CASSSGNFGGFDDEQYF.

The chain employs TRBV4-1 and TRBJ1-5, with D uncertain. This CDR3 region has 14 residues. Germline V gene data show CDR1 as MGHRA and CDR2 as YSYEKL. V lost 0 bases, J lost 6 bases, and 9 bases lay in between. The CDR3 sequence: CASSQDWSGQPQHF. CDR3 coding DNA: TGCGCCAGCAGCCAAGATTGGTCCGGTCAGCCCCAGCATTTT.

The chain recombines TRBV27 with TRBJ2-1, with no clear D. Per the germline V gene, CDR1 is MNHEY and CDR2 is SMNVEV (reference sequence). The CDR3 is 12 amino acids. V was clipped by 3 bases and J by 6 bases, with 6 bases between them. CDR3 coding DNA: TGTGCCAGCAGTTTCCTAGGCAATGAGCAGTTCTTC. Protein sequence: CASSFLGNEQFF.

This sequence joins TRBV27 and TRBJ1-1, with 7 bases that match TRBD1. Germline trimming cut 6 bases from V and 5 bases from J; bases unmatched to any gene: 15. Per germline, CDR1 MNHEY and CDR2 SMNVEV (reference sequence). The CDR3 sequence is 16 residues long. The CDR3 DNA is TGTGCCAGCAGATCTCCCCCGACAGGGAAGGGAACTGAAGCTTTCTTT. This gives the protein CASRSPPTGKGTEAFF.